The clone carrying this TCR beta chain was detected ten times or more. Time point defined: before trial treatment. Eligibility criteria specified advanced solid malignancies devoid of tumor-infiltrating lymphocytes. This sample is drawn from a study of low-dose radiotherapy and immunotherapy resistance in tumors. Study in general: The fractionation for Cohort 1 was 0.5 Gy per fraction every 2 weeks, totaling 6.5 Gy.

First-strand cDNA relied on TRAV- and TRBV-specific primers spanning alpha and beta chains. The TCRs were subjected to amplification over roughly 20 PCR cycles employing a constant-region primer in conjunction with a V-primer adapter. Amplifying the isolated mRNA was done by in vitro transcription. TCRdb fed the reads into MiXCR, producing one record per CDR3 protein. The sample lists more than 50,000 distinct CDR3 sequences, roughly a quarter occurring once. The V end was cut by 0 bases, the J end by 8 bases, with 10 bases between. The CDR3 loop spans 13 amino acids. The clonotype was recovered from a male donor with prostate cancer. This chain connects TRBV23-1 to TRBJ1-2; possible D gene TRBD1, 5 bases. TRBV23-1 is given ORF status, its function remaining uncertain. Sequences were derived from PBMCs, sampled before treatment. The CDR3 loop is CASSQSERGGYTF. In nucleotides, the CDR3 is TGCGCCAGCAGTCAATCTGAGAGGGGCGGCTACACCTTC.